This TCR beta chain was sequenced in a study of neurological immune-mediated disorders. Study results and caveats: The most TCR clonal expansion was seen in HTLV-1-associated myelopathy, and the least was seen in multiple sclerosis, which fell below healthy controls.

Germline values: CDR1 SGHRS, CDR2 YFSETQ. CDR3 length: 14 amino acids. Trimming removed 0 bases from V and 6 bases from J; junction bases left unmatched: 2. Via MiXCR, TCRdb re-called the 5' RACE reads, giving one row per CDR3 protein. This sample has approximately 66,000 distinct CDR3 sequences, with about 4.9% found just once. The sample holds many counts of this clonotype. Antigen specificity is unknown. The J gene is TRBJ2-1, the V gene TRBV5-1; 8 bases are a match to TRBD1. This sequence was found in a man aged 25-45 years with multiple sclerosis. Sequencing was carried out using PBMCs. In DNA, the CDR3 is TGCGCCAGCAGCTTGGGGCAGGGGGCCAATGAGCAGTTCTTC. Encoded protein: CASSLGQGANEQFF.